These 19 T cell receptor beta chains were all obtained from the same sample, sequenced in a study of CD8+ T cells in alopecia areata. Sample treatment: oral pan-JAK inhibitor, 5-10 mg twice daily. Following extraction, RNA underwent reverse transcription to cDNA, which served as the sequencing template. Profiling relied on immunoSEQ multiplex PCR, and the TCRdb table lists in-frame clones only, not all of them. The table lists 150,000 to 200,000 clones, less than 70% of them singletons, with about 1.3% in the top ten. Material: CD4+ T cells sorted from blood, obtained between weeks 49 and 50, from a patient treated with tofacitinib. These receptors were obtained from a human donor with alopecia areata.

The rearrangement links TRBV5-6 to TRBJ2-5; tentatively, D is TRBD1 (5 bases). V lost 1 base and J lost 2, with 9 bases in between. CDR3 size: 14 residues. The germline CDR1 and CDR2 sequences are SGHDT and YYEEEE. CDR3 region: CASSLNRFQETQYF. Here the CDR3 DNA reads TGTGCCAGCAGCTTGAACAGGTTTCAAGAGACCCAGTACTTC.

The V and J genes are TRBV4-3 and TRBJ2-7; the D is unclear. CDR3 length: 16 amino acids. V shed 1 base and J shed 0 bases, with 13 bases lying between them. Germline V gene sequence: CDR1 LGHNA, CDR2 YSLEER. This CDR3 is CASSQVPGRTSYEQYF. CDR3 nucleotide sequence: TGCGCCAGCAGCCAAGTACCCGGCAGGACCTCCTACGAGCAGTACTTC.

The gene calls are TRBV15 and TRBJ1-5; no clear D gene. Germline V lookup: CDR1 LNHNV, CDR2 YYDKDF (reference sequence). This CDR3 has 12 amino acids. Trimming pared 1 base from V and 5 bases from J, leaving 3 bases between. CDR3 DNA sequence: TGTGCCACCAGCAGAGGTTATCAGCCCCAGCATTTT. Encoded protein: CATSRGYQPQHF.

V gene TRBV25-1 combines with J gene TRBJ1-6; D remains unclear. In germline, CDR1 is MGHDK, CDR2 SYGVNS. The CDR3 runs 15 residues. V lost 1 base and J lost 9, with 13 bases in between. The CDR3 spells CASSESGLNGSPLHF. In DNA form, the CDR3 reads TGTGCCAGCAGTGAATCCGGGCTAAACGGTTCACCCCTCCACTTT.

The rearrangement uses TRBV29-1 and TRBJ1-2; weak D call: TRBD1 (5 bases). V gave up 5 bases and J gave up 6 bases, with 19 bases separating them. Germline V gene lookup returns CDR1 SQVTM and CDR2 ANQGSEA. The CDR3 is 14 amino acids. DNA for the CDR3: TGCAGCGTTCGCGGGGGACGGAGAACTAATGGCTACACCTTC. Translating it yields CSVRGGRRTNGYTF.

The genes are TRBV4-3 and TRBJ1-4; 8 nucleotides line up with TRBD1. The V and J ends lost 1 base and 6 bases, in that order; junction bases with no gene match: 10. The CDR3 length is 17 residues. Looked up from germline, CDR1 is LGHNA and CDR2 is YSLEER. The CDR3 protein is CASSQAPFGTGDEKLFF. The CDR3 nucleotides read TGCGCCAGCAGCCAAGCCCCTTTCGGGACAGGCGATGAAAAACTGTTTTTT.

The chain has TRBV19 and TRBJ1-2; 9 positions match TRBD1. This CDR3 comprises 16 residues. Germline trimming cut 4 bases from V and 4 bases from J; bases unmatched to any gene: 10. Germline V gives CDR1 LNHDA, CDR2 SQIVND (reference sequence). Here the CDR3 DNA reads TGTGCCAGTAGTAGACCTCAGGACAGGGGCATCTATGGCTACACCTTC. Translating it yields CASSRPQDRGIYGYTF.

The rearrangement uses TRBV10-2 and TRBJ1-1; TRBD1 aligns across 7 bases. V lost 3 bases and J lost 5; bases outside the gene matches: 3. From germline, CDR1 is WSHSY and CDR2 SAAADI. The CDR3 extends over 13 amino acids. The CDR3 region is CASSDRGVTEAFF. CDR3 in DNA: TGCGCCAGCAGTGACAGGGGGGTTACTGAAGCTTTCTTT.

The CDR3 nucleotides are TGTGCCAGCAGGGAACAGGGGAGGGATACGCAGTATTTT. Its protein is CASREQGRDTQYF. This chain uses TRBV27 with TRBJ2-3, with a possible D match to TRBD1 (7 bases). Trimming stripped 6 bases from V and 6 bases from J, with 13 bases between. The CDR3 length is 13 residues. CDR1 MNHEY and CDR2 SMNVEV come from the germline V gene (reference sequence).

This clone was seen only a few times. The chain employs TRBV7-2 and TRBJ2-7, with D tentatively TRBD1 (6 bases). The CDR3 extends over 11 amino acids. The germline V gene has CDR1 SGHTA and CDR2 FQGNSA. V lost 4 bases and J 7 bases, leaving 8 bases between the germline ends. The chain's CDR3 is CASSSDREQYF. As DNA, the CDR3 is TGTGCCAGCAGCTCCGACAGGGAGCAGTACTTC.

This chain links TRBV6-6 with TRBJ2-7, with D perhaps matching TRBD1 (5 bases). This CDR3 has 14 residues. Deletions cut 6 bases from V and 0 bases from J, with 12 bases between. Germline V lookup: CDR1 MNHNY, CDR2 SVGAGI (reference sequence). Written as DNA, the CDR3 is TGTGCCAGCAGACCCAGGGCCAACTCCTACGAGCAGTACTTC. Its translation is CASRPRANSYEQYF.

J is TRBJ1-5 and V is TRBV18; no clear D gene. Per germline, CDR1 KGHSH and CDR2 LQKENI. This CDR3 region has 12 residues. With 1 base removed from V and 7 bases from J, the gap between germline ends came to 5 bases. The CDR3 sequence: CASSPQGQPQHF. The CDR3 DNA sequence: TGTGCCAGCTCACCACAGGGACAGCCCCAGCATTTT.

J is TRBJ2-5 and V is TRBV14; D gene uncertain. V was shortened by 3 bases and J by 5 bases, with 10 bases between the two germline ends. This CDR3 comprises 13 residues. Per the germline V gene, CDR1 is SGHDN and CDR2 is FVKESK. The CDR3 bases are TGTGCCAGCAGCCAGGTGCATACGGAGACCCAGTACTTC. Residues: CASSQVHTETQYF.

In this sample, this clone turned up a few times. The chain uses TRBV27 and TRBJ1-5; D gene ambiguous. The CDR3 runs to 13 residues. The germline V gene has CDR1 MNHEY and CDR2 SMNVEV (reference sequence). Deletions cut 5 bases from V and 2 bases from J, with 7 bases between. The CDR3 DNA is TGTGCCAGCAGTGAGGTAGGCAATCAGCCCCAGCATTTT. This translates into CASSEVGNQPQHF.

The sample holds one count of this clone. This sequence joins TRBV29-1 and TRBJ2-5, with unresolved D. The CDR3 consists of 11 residues. The V end was cut by 3 bases, the J end by 5 bases, with 7 bases between. The V gene's germline CDR1 is SQVTM and CDR2 ANQGSEA. CDR3 sequence reads: CSVEGWETQYF. CDR3 DNA: TGCAGCGTTGAGGGATGGGAGACCCAGTACTTC.

V and J are TRBV29-1 and TRBJ2-7, with TRBD1 matching 7 bases. There are 12 residues in the CDR3. The J segment lost 5 bases and the V segment lost 4 bases, leaving 5 bases of the junction unmatched. CDR1 and CDR2 (germline): SQVTM, ANQGSEA. The CDR3 DNA reads TGCAGCGTTGGGCAGGGGGAAAACGAGCAGTACTTC. It encodes CSVGQGENEQYF.

The chain combines TRBV5-4 with TRBJ2-7, with 12 bases fitting TRBD2. The CDR3 contains 12 residues. The germline V gene encodes CDR1 SGHNT and CDR2 YYREEE (reference sequence). Here the CDR3 reads CVWTSGAYEQYF. The DNA for the CDR3 is TGTGTCTGGACTAGCGGGGCCTACGAGCAGTACTTC.

V is TRBV7-9 and J is TRBJ1-6, with TRBD1 matching 10 bases. Losses at the gene ends were 6 bases for V and 9 bases for J; bases not matched to a gene: 5. The CDR3 runs to 14 residues. Germline CDR1 is SEHNR and CDR2 is FQNEAQ (reference sequence). This CDR3 reads CASSGGTGVSPLHF. CDR3 coding DNA: TGTGCCAGCAGTGGAGGGACAGGGGTTTCACCCCTCCACTTT.

The chain recombines TRBV5-1 with TRBJ1-6; D is unresolved. V lost 0 bases, J lost 7 bases, and 14 bases lay in between. The CDR3 loop spans 16 amino acids. Germline CDR1 is SGHRS and CDR2 is YFSETQ. The CDR3 nucleotides are TGCGCCAGCAGCTTGGACCCAGGCGCGGGGAATTCACCCCTCCACTTT. Translating it yields CASSLDPGAGNSPLHF. The complete variable domain, with remaining parts taken from reference TRBV5-1 and TRBJ1-6, reads KAGVTQTPRYLIKTRGQQVTLSCSPISGHRSVSWYQQTPGQGLQFLFEYFSETQRNKGNFPGRFSGRQFSNSRSEMNVSTLELGDSALYLCASSLDPGAGNSPLHFGNGTRLTVT.